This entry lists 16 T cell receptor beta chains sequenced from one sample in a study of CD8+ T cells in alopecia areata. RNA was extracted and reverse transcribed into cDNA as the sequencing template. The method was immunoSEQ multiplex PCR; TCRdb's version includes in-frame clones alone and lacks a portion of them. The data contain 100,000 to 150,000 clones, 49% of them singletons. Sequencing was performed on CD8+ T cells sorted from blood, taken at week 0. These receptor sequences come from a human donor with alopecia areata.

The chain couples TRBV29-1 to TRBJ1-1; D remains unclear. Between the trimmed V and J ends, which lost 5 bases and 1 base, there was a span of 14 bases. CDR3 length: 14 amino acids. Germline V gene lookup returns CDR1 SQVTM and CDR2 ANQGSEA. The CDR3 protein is CSVLQQHPNTEAFF. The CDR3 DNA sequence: TGCAGCGTTTTACAACAGCACCCGAACACTGAAGCTTTCTTT.

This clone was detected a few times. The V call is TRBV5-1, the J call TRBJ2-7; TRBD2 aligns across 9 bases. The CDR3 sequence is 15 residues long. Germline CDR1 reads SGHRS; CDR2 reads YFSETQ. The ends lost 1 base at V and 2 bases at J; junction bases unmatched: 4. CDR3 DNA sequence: TGCGCCAGCAGCTTGTCACGCGGGGGGGCCTACGAGCAGTACTTC. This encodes CASSLSRGGAYEQYF.

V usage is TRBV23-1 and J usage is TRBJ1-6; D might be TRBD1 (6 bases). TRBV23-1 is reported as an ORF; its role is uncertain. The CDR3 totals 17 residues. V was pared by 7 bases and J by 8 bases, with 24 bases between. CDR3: CASTQYLGGQGDSPLHF. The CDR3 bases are TGCGCCAGCACCCAATACCTCGGGGGGCAGGGCGATTCACCCCTCCACTTT.

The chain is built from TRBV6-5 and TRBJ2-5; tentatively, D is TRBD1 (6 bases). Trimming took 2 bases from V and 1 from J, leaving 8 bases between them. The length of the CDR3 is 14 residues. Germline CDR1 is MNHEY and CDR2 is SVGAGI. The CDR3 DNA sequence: TGTGCCAGCAGTTACGCGACAGGCCAAGAGACCCAGTACTTC. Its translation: CASSYATGQETQYF.

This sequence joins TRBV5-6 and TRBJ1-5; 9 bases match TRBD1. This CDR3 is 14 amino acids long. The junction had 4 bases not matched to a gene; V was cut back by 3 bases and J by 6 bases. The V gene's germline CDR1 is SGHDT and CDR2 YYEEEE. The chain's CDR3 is CASSSGTGSQPQHF. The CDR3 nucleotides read TGTGCCAGCAGCTCGGGGACAGGGAGTCAGCCCCAGCATTTT.

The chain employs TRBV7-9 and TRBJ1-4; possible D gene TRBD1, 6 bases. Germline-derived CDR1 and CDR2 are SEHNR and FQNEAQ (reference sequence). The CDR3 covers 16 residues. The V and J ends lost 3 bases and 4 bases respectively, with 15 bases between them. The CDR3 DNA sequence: TGTGCCAGCAGCTTTATTGCCGGGACAAGTAATGAAAAACTGTTTTTT. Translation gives CASSFIAGTSNEKLFF.

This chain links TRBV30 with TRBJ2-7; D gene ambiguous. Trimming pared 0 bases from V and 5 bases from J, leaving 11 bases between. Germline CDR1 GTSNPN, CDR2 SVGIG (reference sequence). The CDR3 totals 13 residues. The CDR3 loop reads CAWSVIGVDEQYF. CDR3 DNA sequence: TGTGCCTGGAGTGTAATTGGGGTGGACGAGCAGTACTTC.

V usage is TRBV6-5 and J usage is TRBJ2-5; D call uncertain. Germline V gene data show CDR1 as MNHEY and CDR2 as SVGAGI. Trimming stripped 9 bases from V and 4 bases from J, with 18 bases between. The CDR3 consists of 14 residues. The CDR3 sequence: CARSSCRRRETQYF. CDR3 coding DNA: TGTGCCAGGAGCTCCTGTCGCCGGAGAGAGACCCAGTACTTC.

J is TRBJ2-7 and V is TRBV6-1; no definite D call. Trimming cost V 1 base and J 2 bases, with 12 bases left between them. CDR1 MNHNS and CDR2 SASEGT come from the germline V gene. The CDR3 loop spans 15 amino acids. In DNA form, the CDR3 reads TGTGCCAGCAGTGAAGGATCGAACAGCGCCTACGAGCAGTACTTC. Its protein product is CASSEGSNSAYEQYF.

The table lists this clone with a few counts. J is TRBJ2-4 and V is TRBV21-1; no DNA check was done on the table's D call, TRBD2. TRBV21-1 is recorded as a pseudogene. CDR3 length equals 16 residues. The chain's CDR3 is CASSERGYAAKNIQYF. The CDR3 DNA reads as TGTGCCAGCAGCGAAAGAGGGTACGCGGCCAAAAACATTCAGTACTTC.

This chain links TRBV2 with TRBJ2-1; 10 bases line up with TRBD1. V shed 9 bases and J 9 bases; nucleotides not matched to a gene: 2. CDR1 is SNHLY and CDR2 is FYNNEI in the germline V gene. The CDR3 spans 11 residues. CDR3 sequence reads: CARDRGGEQFF. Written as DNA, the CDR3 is TGTGCCAGGGACAGGGGGGGTGAGCAGTTCTTC.

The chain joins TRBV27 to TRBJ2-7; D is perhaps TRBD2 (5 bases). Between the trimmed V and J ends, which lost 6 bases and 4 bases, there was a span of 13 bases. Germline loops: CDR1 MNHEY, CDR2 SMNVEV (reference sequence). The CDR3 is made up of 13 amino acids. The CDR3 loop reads CASSDLGGYEQYF. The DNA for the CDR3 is TGTGCCAGCAGCGACCTAGGAGGATACGAGCAGTACTTC.

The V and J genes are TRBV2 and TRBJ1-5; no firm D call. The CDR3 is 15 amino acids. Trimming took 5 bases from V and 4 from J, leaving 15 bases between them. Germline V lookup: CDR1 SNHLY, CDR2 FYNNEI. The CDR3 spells CASSLKRRENQPQHF. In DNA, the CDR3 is TGTGCCAGCAGTCTAAAGAGACGGGAGAATCAGCCCCAGCATTTT. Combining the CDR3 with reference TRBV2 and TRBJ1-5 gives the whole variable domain EPEVTQTPSHQVTQMGQEVILRCVPISNHLYFYWYRQILGQKVEFLVSFYNNEISEKSEIFDDQFSVERPDGSNFTLKIRSTKLEDSAMYFCASSLKRRENQPQHFGDGTRLSIL.

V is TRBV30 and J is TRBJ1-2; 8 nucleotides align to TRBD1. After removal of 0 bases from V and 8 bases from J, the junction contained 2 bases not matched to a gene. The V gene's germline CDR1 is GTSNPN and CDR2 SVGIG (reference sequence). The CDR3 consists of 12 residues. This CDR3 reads CAWSVPGGGYTF. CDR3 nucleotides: TGTGCCTGGAGTGTACCAGGGGGCGGCTACACCTTC.

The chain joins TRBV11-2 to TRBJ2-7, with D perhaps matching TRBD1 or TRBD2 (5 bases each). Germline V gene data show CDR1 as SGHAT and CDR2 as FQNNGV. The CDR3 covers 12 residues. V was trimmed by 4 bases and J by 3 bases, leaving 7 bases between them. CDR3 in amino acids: CASSWDGYEQYF. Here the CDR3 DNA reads TGTGCCAGCAGCTGGGACGGCTACGAGCAGTACTTC.

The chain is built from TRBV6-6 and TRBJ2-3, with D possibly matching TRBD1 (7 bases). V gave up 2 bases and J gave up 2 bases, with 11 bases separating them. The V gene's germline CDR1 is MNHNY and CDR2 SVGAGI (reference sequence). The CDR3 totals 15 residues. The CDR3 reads CASSYGGGATDTQYF. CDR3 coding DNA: TGTGCCAGCAGTTACGGAGGGGGCGCCACAGATACGCAGTATTTT.